This T cell receptor (beta chain) was retrieved from a study of human T cells and chemical hapten exposure. Whole-study results and caveats: Once DPC sensitization occurred, TCRs above 1 in 1000 frequency showed no change.

As regards this clonotype: The antigen is not known.

Germline CDR1 reads LGHNA; CDR2 reads YSLEER. The V gene lost 1 base and the J gene lost 4 bases, with 13 bases spanning the gap. The CDR3 has 16 residues. TCRdb re-called the RACE reads with MiXCR, one entry per CDR3 protein. The sample records about 190,000 distinct CDR3 sequences, about 22% being singletons. Time point here: patch test 3, about 24 weeks after DPC sensitization. Regarding treatment: therapeutic diphenylcyclopropenone sensitization with weekly scalp DPC. The sequences come from whole blood, collected in connection with sensitization to the hapten diphenylcyclopropenone (DPC). This rearrangement joins TRBV4-3 to TRBJ1-4; D uncertain. The TCR was taken from a woman aged 40 to 55 with alopecia areata. Some clones in this sample may be carry-over from other donors' samples. The CDR3 nucleotides read TGCGCCAGCAGCCAAGGAGGGAGGCAGCTTAATGAAAAACTGTTTTTT. Its protein is CASSQGGRQLNEKLFF.